This T cell receptor beta chain was recorded in a study of regulatory T cells in long-lasting Graves disease (dated by TCRdb to the early 2020s). Study-level background: Persistent Graves' disease meant more than 5 years of antithyroid drug treatment with TSH receptor autoantibodies that stayed positive. Persistent Graves' disease patients were compared with newly diagnosed Graves' disease patients by peripheral blood TCR sequencing and RNA sequencing. The study was registered as a clinical trial and conducted in China. A total of around 35 samples were covered by TCR sequencing, comprising some 13 persistent and roughly 20 newly diagnosed Graves' disease patients. In the clinical cohort, patients with persistent Graves' disease had used antithyroid drugs for an average of around ten years. The full study reports these points: The authors noted that the small sample size was a limitation that may lower accuracy. Preferential use of TRBV28, TRBJ1-2 and TRBJ2-5 was observed in persistent disease, whereas TRBV20-1 and TRBJ2-1 were favored in newly diagnosed disease. Persistent Graves' disease patients showed lower TCR Shannon entropy and fewer highly expanded clones than newly diagnosed patients, suggesting clonal expansion. Persistent patients shared more public clonotypes among themselves (around 3,000) than newly diagnosed patients did (approximately 970). Only the TCR beta chain was sequenced and analyzed. Peripheral blood alone was examined, since thyroid tissue, which constituted the primary lesion, could not be accessed.

Receptor libraries were prepared by multiplex PCR. TCRdb shows the sequencer as Illumina HiSeq 4000. iRepertoire HTBI primers and Arm-PCR amplification of CDR3 regions were used to construct TCR beta libraries. Gel purification was performed on PCR products prior to sequencing. The original pipeline was this. Across samples, roughly 60 TRBV and 15 or so TRBJ segments were identified and used for gene usage analysis of CDR3 amino acid clonotypes. COPE and FqMerger were used to merge filtered high-quality paired reads into contigs. BLAST was used to align contigs to the IMGT TRBV, TRBD and TRBJ reference genes, and CDR3 was defined following IMGT. Clonotypes above 0.1% frequency were classified as highly expanded clones. Shannon entropy was used to measure repertoire diversity, and the Gini coefficient was used to measure V-J evenness. Clonotypes shared by more than one individual were considered public. TCRdb ran its own pipeline on the public reads, namely fastp trimming at Q25 and MiXCR clone calling, and kept in-frame beta chains. Each record represents a unique CDR3 protein, reported with the most common genes and DNA among its rows. For this entry, the V and J calls and clone size follow TCRdb and not the study's own pipeline. Present in this sample are about 660,000 distinct CDR3 sequences, about 32% of which were seen just once. The ten largest account for around 42% of the sample.

Points on this clonotype: This clone's antigen is unknown. Base qualities are not provided; no much larger clone lies one nucleotide away.

The time point label of this sample denotes: persistent/refractory GD, antithyroid drugs over 5 years with positive TRAb. RNA was extracted from PBMCs in TRIzol for both TCR sequencing and RNA sequencing. The diagnosis of Graves' disease was made according to American Thyroid Association guidelines. Recruitment of patients was carried out at an endocrinology department in Xi'an, China. Each patient gave 7.5 to 10 milliliters of peripheral blood, collected in an EDTA anticoagulant tube. Ficoll Paque Plus density gradient separation was used to isolate PBMCs, and no further T cell sorting was performed. An Agilent 2100 Bioanalyzer and agarose gel were used to check RNA quality, and a NanoDrop 2000 was used to measure RNA concentration. Inclusive of the bounding cysteine and phenylalanine, the CDR3 is 16 residues long. Only the CDR3 DNA is retained, 48 bases long and in frame from the first base. V gives up 4 bases and J gives up 7 bases, and the segment between their germline ends measures 19 bases. CDR1 and CDR2 are read off the germline V gene (reference sequence) as LGHDT and YNNKEL.

The material was peripheral blood mononuclear cells (PBMCs), obtained when the disease was refractory, from a patient treated with antithyroid drugs. This TCR derives from a female donor with Graves disease. The chain employs TRBV3-1 and TRBJ1-4; no confident D gene assignment can be made. In nucleotides, the sequence is TGTGCCAGCAGCCGGAGGGATGTGGCCTTAGGTGAAAAACTGTTTTTT. It specifies CASSRRDVALGEKLFF.